The clone carrying this T cell receptor (beta chain) has just one count. The PCR was carried out with 60 Vbeta primers and 13 Jbeta primers. Repertoires were generated with immunoSEQ multiplex PCR, while TCRdb's copy carries only in-frame clones and drops some. The table records around 91,000 clones, around 78% of them present only once. The CDR3 extends over 15 amino acids. V was trimmed by 3 bases and J by 1 base, leaving 11 bases between them. CDR1 is KGHSH and CDR2 is LQKENI in the germline V gene. This entry comes from a study of cytomegalovirus exposure and HLA in healthy donors. This rearrangement joins TRBV18 to TRBJ2-3; possibly TRBD1 for D (5 bases). This clonotype was sampled from a male donor in good health and CMV-seropositive. What was sequenced was PBMCs. The CDR3 DNA reads as TGTGCCAGCTCACCCAAGGTCAGGGGCACAGATACGCAGTATTTT. Translating gives CASSPKVRGTDTQYF.